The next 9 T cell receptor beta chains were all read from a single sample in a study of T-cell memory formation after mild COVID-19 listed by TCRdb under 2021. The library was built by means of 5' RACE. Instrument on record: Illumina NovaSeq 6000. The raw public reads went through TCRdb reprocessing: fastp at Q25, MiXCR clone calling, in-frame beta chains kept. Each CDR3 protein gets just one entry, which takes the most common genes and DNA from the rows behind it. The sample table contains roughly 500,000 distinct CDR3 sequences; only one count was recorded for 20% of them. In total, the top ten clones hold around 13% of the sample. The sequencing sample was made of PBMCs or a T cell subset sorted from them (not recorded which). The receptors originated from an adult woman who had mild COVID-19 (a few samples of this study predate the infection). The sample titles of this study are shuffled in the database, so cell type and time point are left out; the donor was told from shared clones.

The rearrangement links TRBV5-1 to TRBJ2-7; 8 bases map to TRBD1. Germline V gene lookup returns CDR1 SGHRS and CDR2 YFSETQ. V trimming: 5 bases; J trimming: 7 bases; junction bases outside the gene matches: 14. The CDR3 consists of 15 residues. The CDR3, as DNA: TGCGCCAGCAGACCATCAGGGGGCGACGTGGGTGAGCAGTACTTC. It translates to CASRPSGGDVGEQYF.

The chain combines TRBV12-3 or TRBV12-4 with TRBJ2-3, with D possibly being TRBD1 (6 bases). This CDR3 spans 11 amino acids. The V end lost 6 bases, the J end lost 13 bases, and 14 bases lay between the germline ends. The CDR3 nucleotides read TGTGCCAGCAGCGTGACAGGTTCGAAGTATTTT. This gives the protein CASSVTGSKYF.

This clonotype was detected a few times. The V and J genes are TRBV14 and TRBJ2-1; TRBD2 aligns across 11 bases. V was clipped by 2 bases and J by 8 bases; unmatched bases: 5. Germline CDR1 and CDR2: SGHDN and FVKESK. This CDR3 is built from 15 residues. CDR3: CASSQRLAGIYEQFF. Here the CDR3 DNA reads TGTGCCAGCAGCCAAAGACTAGCGGGAATTTATGAGCAGTTCTTC.

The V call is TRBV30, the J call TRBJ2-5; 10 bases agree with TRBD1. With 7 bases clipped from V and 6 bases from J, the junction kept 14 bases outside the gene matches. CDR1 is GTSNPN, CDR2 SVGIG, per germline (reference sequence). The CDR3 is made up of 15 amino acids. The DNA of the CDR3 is TGTGCCTCAACCTGGGGACAGGGGCTCGGCAAGACCCAGTACTTC. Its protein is CASTWGQGLGKTQYF.

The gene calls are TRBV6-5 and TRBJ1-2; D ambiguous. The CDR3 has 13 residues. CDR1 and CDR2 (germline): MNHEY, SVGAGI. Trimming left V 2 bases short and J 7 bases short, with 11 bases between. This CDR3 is CASSYTSSSGYTF. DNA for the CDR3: TGTGCCAGCAGTTACACCAGTTCCAGTGGCTACACCTTC.

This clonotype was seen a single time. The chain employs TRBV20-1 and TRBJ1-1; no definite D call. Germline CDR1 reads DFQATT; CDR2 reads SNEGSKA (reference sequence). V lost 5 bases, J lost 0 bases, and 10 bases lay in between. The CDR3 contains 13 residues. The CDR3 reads CSAVSGLNTEAFF. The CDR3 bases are TGCAGTGCTGTCTCAGGATTGAACACTGAAGCTTTCTTT.

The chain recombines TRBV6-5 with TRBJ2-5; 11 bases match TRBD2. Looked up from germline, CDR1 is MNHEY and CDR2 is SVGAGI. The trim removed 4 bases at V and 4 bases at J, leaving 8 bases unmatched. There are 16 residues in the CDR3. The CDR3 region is CASSSLLAGDVETQYF. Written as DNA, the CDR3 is TGTGCCAGCAGTTCGTTACTAGCGGGAGATGTAGAGACCCAGTACTTC.

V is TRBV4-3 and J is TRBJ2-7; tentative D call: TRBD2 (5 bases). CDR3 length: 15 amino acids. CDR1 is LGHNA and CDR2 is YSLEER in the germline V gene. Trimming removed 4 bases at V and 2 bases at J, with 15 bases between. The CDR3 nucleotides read TGCGCCAGCAGCCCCTCAGGAGGTCCACCCTACGAGCAGTACTTC. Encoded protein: CASSPSGGPPYEQYF.

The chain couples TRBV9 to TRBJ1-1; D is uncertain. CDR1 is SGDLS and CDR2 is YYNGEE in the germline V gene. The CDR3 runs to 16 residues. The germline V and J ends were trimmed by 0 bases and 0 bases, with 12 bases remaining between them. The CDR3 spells CASSVVLGPLNTEAFF. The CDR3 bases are TGTGCCAGCAGCGTAGTGTTGGGTCCTTTGAACACTGAAGCTTTCTTT.